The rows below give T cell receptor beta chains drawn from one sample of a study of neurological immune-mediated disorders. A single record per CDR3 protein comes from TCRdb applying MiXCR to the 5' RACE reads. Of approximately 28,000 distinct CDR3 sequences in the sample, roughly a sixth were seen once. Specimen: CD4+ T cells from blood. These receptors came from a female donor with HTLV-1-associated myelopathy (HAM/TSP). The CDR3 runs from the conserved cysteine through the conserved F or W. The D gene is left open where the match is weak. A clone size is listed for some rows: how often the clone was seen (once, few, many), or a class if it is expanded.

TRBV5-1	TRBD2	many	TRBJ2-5	TGCGCCAGCAGCCAGGGACTAGAGGAGACCCAGTACTTC	CASSQGLEETQYF
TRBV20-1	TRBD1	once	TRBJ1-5	TGCAGTGCTAGGGGGACAGGGCTGCAGCCCCAGCATTTT	CSARGTGLQPQHF
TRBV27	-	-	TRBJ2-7	TGTGCCAGCAGCCGACAGCGGACCTACGAGCAGTACTTC	CASSRQRTYEQYF
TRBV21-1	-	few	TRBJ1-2	TGTGCCAGCAGCTTAAACGACGGGGCCAGGGTTCACTATGGCTACACCTTC	CASSLNDGARVHYGYTF
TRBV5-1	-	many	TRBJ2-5	TGCGCCAGCAGCTTGGACCCTCAAGAGACCCAGTACTTC	CASSLDPQETQYF
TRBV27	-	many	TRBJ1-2	TGTGCCAGCAGGCCCCTGTTGAGGGACTATGGCTACACCTTC	CASRPLLRDYGYTF
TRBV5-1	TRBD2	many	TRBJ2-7	TGCGCCAGCAGCATTAGCGGGAGAAACCCTTACGAGCAGTACTTC	CASSISGRNPYEQYF
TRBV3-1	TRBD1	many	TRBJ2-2	TGTGCCAGCAGCAGACCGGGACAGAGGTACACCGGGGAGCTGTTTTTT	CASSRPGQRYTGELFF
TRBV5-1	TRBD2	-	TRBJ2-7	TGCGCCAGCAGCTTCGGTAGCGGGGGGGGCGAGCAGTACTTC	CASSFGSGGGEQYF
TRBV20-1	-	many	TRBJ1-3	TGCAGTGCTCAACAGGGATCATACGGAAACACCATATATTTT	CSAQQGSYGNTIYF
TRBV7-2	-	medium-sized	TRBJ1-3	TGTGCCAGCAGCTCCTGGTCAGCCTCTGGAAACACCATATATTTT	CASSSWSASGNTIYF
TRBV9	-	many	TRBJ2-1	TGTGCCAGCAGCGTAGGCAGGGATCAGGAGCAGTTCTTC	CASSVGRDQEQFF
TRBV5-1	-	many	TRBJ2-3	TGCGCCAGCAGCTTGACGCCACAGGGACTCACAGATACGCAGTATTTT	CASSLTPQGLTDTQYF
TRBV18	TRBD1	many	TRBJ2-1	TGTGCCAGCTCCCCGGGACAGAACTCCTACAATGAGCAGTTCTTC	CASSPGQNSYNEQFF
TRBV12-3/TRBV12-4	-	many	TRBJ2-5	TGTGCCAGCAGATTTGAAGAGACCCAGTACTTC	CASRFEETQYF
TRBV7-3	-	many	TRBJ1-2	TGTGCCAGCAGCTTAAGGGGCCGACAGGCCCTCACCTTC	CASSLRGRQALTF
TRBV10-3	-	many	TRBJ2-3	TGTGCCACCAGAGGGTCGTTAGTAGGCACAGATACGCAGTATTTT	CATRGSLVGTDTQYF